This T cell receptor beta chain was captured in a study of beta chain features in type 1 diabetes. Study information: No patient-donor differences in age, gender, total cells or subset yield.

Per germline, CDR1 GTSNPN and CDR2 SVGIG (reference sequence). This CDR3 spans 11 amino acids. The germline V and J ends were trimmed by 3 bases and 4 bases, with 7 bases remaining between them. Notes on this clone: Its matching antigen is unknown.

Every isolated RNA sample was fully reverse transcribed, so sequencing captured expressed TCRB transcripts. Assay: immunoSEQ multiplex PCR; the TCRdb copy retains only in-frame clones and omits some. Among 250,000 or so clones, 25% to 30% were seen once, and the ten largest hold approximately 4%. Overall study results and limits: PCR may have favored shorter templates equally in patients and controls.

The sequencing sample was made of central memory CD4+ T cells from blood. This TCR was recovered from a man aged 25-40 years in good health. The rearrangement joins TRBV30 to TRBJ2-7; D uncertain. CDR3: CAWSKPYEQYF. CDR3 DNA sequence: TGTGCCTGGAGCAAGCCATACGAGCAGTACTTC.